This T cell receptor beta chain was sequenced in a study of cytomegalovirus exposure and HLA in healthy donors (dated by TCRdb to about 2017). For the wider study: The 670 or so repertoires of the first cohort and the 120 validation repertoires were produced on the same platform, according to a later analysis. The aim of the study was to test whether cataloging public T cell receptors could identify signatures of past pathogen exposure. Besides the first cohort of some 670 subjects, a separate validation cohort made up of around 120 different subjects was used. The study combined high-throughput TCR immunosequencing, statistical association of individual TCRs with disease status, and machine learning to predict cytomegalovirus infection status. Findings and caveats that apply to the study as a whole: The study listed 150 to 200 TCR beta chains as associated with cytomegalovirus. A later analysis had no HLA typing for the validation cohort, so co-occurrence there was scored across all 120 repertoires. It was suggested by the authors that the approach could potentially be generalized to other disease states and immunological phenotypes. A later analysis found that TCRs clustered in the first cohort also tended to co-occur in the 120 or so validation repertoires, with 94% of cluster scores above 0. While some public TCRs were present in many individuals, most TCR sequences turned up only very rarely across donors. The classifier was reported to diagnose cytomegalovirus status with high specificity and sensitivity in both the original cohort and the validation cohort. A few of the identified cytomegalovirus-associated TCR beta chains were confirmed in vitro to be specific for cytomegalovirus antigens.

Remarks on this clone: It has no known antigen specificity. Base-call qualities are not available, and no considerably larger clone is one nucleotide away.

The donors belonged to the validation cohort of around 120 subjects, which was separate from the 666-subject first cohort. Library preparation used the immunoSEQ multiplex PCR assay. The paper's processing steps were these. To diagnose cytomegalovirus status from the catalog of TCR beta chain sequences, a statistical classification framework was built. The table comes from immuneACCESS by way of TCRdb, which keeps in-frame sequences with V and J called. Part of the clones is missing from these tables; in studies checked, under half for an unresolved V gene and the rest for unknown reasons. V and J calls and clone size are copied from that table; D and trimming were computed from the DNA. The sample yields 150,000 to 200,000 clones; just under 90% were counted once. 4% to 5% of the sample lies in the top ten. Trimming removed 1 base from V and 9 bases from J, leaving 19 bases between the germline ends. Spanning cysteine to phenylalanine, the CDR3 consists of 14 amino acids. Of all the DNA, just the CDR3 is kept, 42 bases in frame from base 1. CDR1 SQVTM and CDR2 ANQGSEA are derived from the germline V gene.

The specimen sequenced was PBMCs. The V and J genes are TRBV29-1 and TRBJ2-7; 5 matching bases give a weak D call of TRBD2. The sequence derives from a man aged 18 to 29 in good health and CMV-seropositive. The CDR3 amino acid sequence is: CSVEGVTTDSGQYF. The DNA sequence is given as TGCAGCGTTGAAGGGGTGACTACCGATTCCGGGCAGTACTTC.